The source of this T cell receptor beta chain is a study of CD8+CD57+ T cells in acquired aplastic anemia. Study at large: Sorting CD4+ and CD8+ cells gave DNA averaging 3.2 ug. Study results and limitations: Almost 30 shared CD8+ CDR3s appeared highly expressed within patients' immunodominant clones.

The template used for profiling TCR beta VDJ and CDR3 was genomic DNA. TCRdb ran MiXCR on the reads and lists one entry per CDR3 protein. The table lists approximately 170,000 distinct CDR3 sequences, 50% to 75% of them singletons. CDR3 size: 17 residues. Germline CDR1 KGHDR, CDR2 SFDVKD. Between the trimmed V and J ends, which lost 5 bases and 5 bases, there was a span of 20 bases. Comment on this clonotype: Its cognate antigen is unknown.

The chain combines TRBV24-1 with TRBJ2-2; tentative D call: TRBD1 (6 bases). The sample was sorted CD4+, CD8+, or CD8+CD57+ T cells (not recorded which) from PBMCs. The origin of this receptor is a human donor in good health. The CDR3 region has the DNA TGTGCCACCAGTGCCCCGGACAGAAGTCTTCGAACCGGGGAGCTGTTTTTT. It translates to CATSAPDRSLRTGELFF.